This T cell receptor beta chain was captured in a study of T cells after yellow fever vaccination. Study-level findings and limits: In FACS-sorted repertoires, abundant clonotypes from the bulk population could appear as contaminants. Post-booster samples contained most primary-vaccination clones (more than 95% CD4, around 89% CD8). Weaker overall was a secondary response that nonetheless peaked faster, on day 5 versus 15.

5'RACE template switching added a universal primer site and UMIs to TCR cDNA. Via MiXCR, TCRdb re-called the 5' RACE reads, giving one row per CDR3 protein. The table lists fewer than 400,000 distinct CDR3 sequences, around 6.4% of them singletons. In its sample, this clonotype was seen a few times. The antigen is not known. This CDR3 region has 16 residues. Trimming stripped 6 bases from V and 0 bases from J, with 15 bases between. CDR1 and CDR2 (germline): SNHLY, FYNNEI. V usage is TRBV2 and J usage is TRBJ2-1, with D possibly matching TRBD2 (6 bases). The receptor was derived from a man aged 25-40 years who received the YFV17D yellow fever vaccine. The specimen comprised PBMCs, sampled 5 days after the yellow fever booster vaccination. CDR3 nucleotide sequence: TGTGCCAGCAGGCGGGATAACGGCCGCTCCTACAATGAGCAGTTCTTC. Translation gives CASRRDNGRSYNEQFF.